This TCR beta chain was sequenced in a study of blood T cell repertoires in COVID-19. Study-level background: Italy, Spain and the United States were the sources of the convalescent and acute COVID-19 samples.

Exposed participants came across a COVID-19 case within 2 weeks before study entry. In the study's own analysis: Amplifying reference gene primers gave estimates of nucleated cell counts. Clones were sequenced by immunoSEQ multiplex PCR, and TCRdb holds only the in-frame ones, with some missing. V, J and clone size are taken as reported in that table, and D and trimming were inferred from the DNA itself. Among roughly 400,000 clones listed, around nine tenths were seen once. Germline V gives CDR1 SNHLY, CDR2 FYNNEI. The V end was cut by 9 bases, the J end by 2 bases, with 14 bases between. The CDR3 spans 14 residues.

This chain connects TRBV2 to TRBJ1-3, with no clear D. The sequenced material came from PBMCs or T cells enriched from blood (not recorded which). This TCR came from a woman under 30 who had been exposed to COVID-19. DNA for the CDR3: TGTGCCAGTGCATTCCGGGTAACTGGAAACACCATATATTTT. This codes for CASAFRVTGNTIYF.